Listed below are T cell receptor beta chains from one sample, sequenced in a study of a mutant IDH1 vaccine in newly diagnosed glioma. These receptors have no identified antigens. Assay: immunoSEQ multiplex PCR; the TCRdb copy retains only in-frame clones and omits some. The table has some 120,000 clones, just under 80% seen once; the top ten hold 5% to 7%. The sequences come from PBMCs, collected from a glioma patient whose treatment included an IDH1 peptide vaccine. The receptors derive from a man between 40 and 49 years old with glioma. CDR3s include the opening cysteine and the closing phenylalanine or tryptophan. D genes are given only for firm matches. A row's size may be missing; if present it is once, few, many or a size class.

d_gene,v_gene,abundance,j_gene,CDR3aa,CDR3nt
NA,TRBV27,NA,TRBJ1-2,CASSFQGESGYTF,TGTGCCAGCAGTTTCCAGGGTGAATCTGGCTACACCTTC
NA,TRBV28,NA,TRBJ1-5,CATLGETGYQPQHF,TGTGCCACTCTGGGTGAGACAGGTTATCAGCCCCAGCATTTT
NA,TRBV5-1,few,TRBJ2-3,CASRPFRGTLTDTQYF,TGCGCCAGCAGACCGTTCCGGGGGACCCTCACAGATACGCAGTATTTT
NA,TRBV4-3,NA,TRBJ1-2,CASSQALGANYGYTF,TGCGCCAGCAGCCAAGCTCTCGGAGCTAACTATGGCTACACCTTC
NA,TRBV5-4,NA,TRBJ2-5,CASSLDGAAQETQYF,TGTGCCAGCAGCTTGGACGGGGCGGCCCAAGAGACCCAGTACTTC
NA,TRBV18,once,TRBJ2-5,CASSLLGQQETQYF,TGTGCCAGCTCACTTCTCGGACAGCAAGAGACCCAGTACTTC
TRBD1,TRBV5-6,NA,TRBJ1-5,CASSRTGQGAFNQPQHF,TGTGCCAGCAGCCGGACCGGACAGGGGGCTTTCAATCAGCCCCAGCATTTT
NA,TRBV4-1,NA,TRBJ2-7,CASSPRDILNSYEQYF,TGCGCCAGCAGCCCGAGGGACATCCTAAACTCCTACGAGCAGTACTTC
NA,TRBV12-5,NA,TRBJ2-7,CASGLGRDIAYEQYF,TGTGCTAGTGGTTTGGGACGGGACATCGCTTACGAGCAGTACTTC
TRBD1,TRBV4-3,NA,TRBJ2-7,CASSPDRGLSYEQYF,TGCGCCAGCAGTCCGGACAGGGGGTTGTCCTACGAGCAGTACTTC
NA,TRBV4-2,few,TRBJ1-5,CASSQAGSNQPQHF,TGTGCCAGCAGCCAAGCGGGTAGCAATCAGCCCCAGCATTTT
NA,TRBV6-1,few,TRBJ1-1,CASSELGPNTEAFF,TGTGCCAGCAGTGAACTTGGGCCTAACACTGAAGCTTTCTTT
TRBD1,TRBV29-1,NA,TRBJ1-5,CSVAQGFGNQPQHF,TGCAGCGTTGCACAGGGGTTCGGCAATCAGCCCCAGCATTTT
TRBD2,TRBV9,NA,TRBJ2-7,CASSVIPEAGAYEQYF,TGTGCCAGCAGCGTAATCCCCGAAGCGGGAGCCTACGAGCAGTACTTC
TRBD1,TRBV7-2,NA,TRBJ2-2,CASKRDRGRGGELFF,TGTGCCAGCAAGAGGGACAGGGGGCGAGGCGGGGAGCTGTTTTTT
NA,TRBV21-1,NA,TRBJ2-5,CASSSWGKRGGQETQYF,TGTGCCAGCAGCTCTTGGGGCAAGCGGGGGGGCCAAGAGACCCAGTACTTC
NA,TRBV5-1,once,TRBJ2-3,CASSPTLRRDTQYF,TGCGCCAGCAGCCCGACTTTGAGGCGAGATACGCAGTATTTT
NA,TRBV6-1,NA,TRBJ2-2,CASNEVYTGELFF,TGTGCCAGCAACGAGGTGTACACCGGGGAGCTGTTTTTT
NA,TRBV7-9,NA,TRBJ1-1,CASSLQGLTEAFF,TGTGCCAGCAGCTTACAGGGTTTGACTGAAGCTTTCTTT
TRBD2,TRBV7-2,NA,TRBJ2-3,CASSLRTSSDTQYF,TGTGCCAGCAGCCTACGGACTAGCTCAGATACGCAGTATTTT
NA,TRBV15,NA,TRBJ1-3,CATSNPSGGENTIYF,TGTGCCACCAGCAACCCATCCGGGGGGGAAAACACCATATATTTT
NA,TRBV30,NA,TRBJ1-2,CAWVIRNYGYTF,TGTGCCTGGGTCATCCGTAACTATGGCTACACCTTC
NA,TRBV30,NA,TRBJ2-1,CAWSDRDTLRNEQFF,TGTGCCTGGAGTGACCGGGATACCCTACGCAATGAGCAGTTCTTC
NA,TRBV27,NA,TRBJ2-2,CASSLISGELFF,TGTGCCAGCAGTTTAATTAGCGGGGAGCTGTTTTTT
NA,TRBV5-1,once,TRBJ2-1,CASSLAPGTYNEQFF,TGCGCCAGCAGCTTGGCCCCAGGGACCTACAATGAGCAGTTCTTC
NA,TRBV7-9,NA,TRBJ1-1,CASSLEGSTEAFF,TGTGCCAGCAGCTTAGAGGGGAGCACTGAAGCTTTCTTT
NA,TRBV6-6,NA,TRBJ1-1,CASRRGTGNTEAFF,TGTGCCAGCAGACGGGGTACAGGGAACACTGAAGCTTTCTTT
TRBD1,TRBV6-6,NA,TRBJ1-5,CASSYLGQRDQPQHF,TGTGCCAGCAGTTACCTGGGACAGAGGGATCAGCCCCAGCATTTT
NA,TRBV5-6,NA,TRBJ1-2,CASSLGTKINYGYTF,TGTGCCAGCAGCTTGGGGACAAAAATTAACTATGGCTACACCTTC
TRBD1,TRBV5-5,NA,TRBJ2-6,CASSRTGEGANVLTF,TGTGCCAGCAGTCGGACAGGGGAAGGGGCCAACGTCCTGACTTTC
TRBD1,TRBV30,few,TRBJ1-4,CAWSALDRAGTNEKLFF,TGTGCCTGGAGCGCCCTGGACAGGGCAGGTACTAATGAAAAACTGTTTTTT